This T cell receptor beta chain came from a study of CDR3 diversity in severe acne (dated by TCRdb to the late 2010s). Receptors were amplified or captured by PCR. TCRdb shows the sequencer as Illumina HiSeq 2000. TCRdb reran the public reads through fastp at Q25 and MiXCR, keeping productive beta chains. All rows with the same CDR3 protein become a single entry with the most common DNA and genes. This sample has 85,000 to 120,000 distinct CDR3 sequences in its table, and 51% of those were observed once. Roughly an eighth of the sample is held by the ten biggest clonotypes. This clonotype was observed a single time. No cognate antigen has been identified for it. No qualities accompany the bases; no much larger clone lies one base away. Evidence from a single read is weak. V and J are trimmed by 4 bases and 6 bases, and the gene matches miss 7 bases of the junction. Counted from cysteine to phenylalanine, this CDR3 has 15 amino acids. Solely the CDR3 DNA is kept, with 45 bases framed from the first base.

The sequence derives from a male donor with acne. The sequenced material came from blood. In this chain, TRBV12-3 or TRBV12-4 is recombined with TRBJ2-7; TRBD1 lines up with 12 middle nucleotides. The nucleotide sequence is TGTGCCAGCAGTTCCCCGGGACAGGGGGCGCGCGAGCAGTACTTC. Its translation reads: CASSSPGQGAREQYF.